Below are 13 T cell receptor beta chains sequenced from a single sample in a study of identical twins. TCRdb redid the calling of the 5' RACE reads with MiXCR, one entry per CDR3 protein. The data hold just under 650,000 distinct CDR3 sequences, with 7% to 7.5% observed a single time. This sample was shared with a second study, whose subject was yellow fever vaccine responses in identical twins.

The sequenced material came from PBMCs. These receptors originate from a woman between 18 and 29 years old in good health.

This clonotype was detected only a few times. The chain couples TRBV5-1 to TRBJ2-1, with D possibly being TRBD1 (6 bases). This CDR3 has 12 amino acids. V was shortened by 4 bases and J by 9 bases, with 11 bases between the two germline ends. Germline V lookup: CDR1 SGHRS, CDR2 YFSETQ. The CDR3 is CASSQGQTEQFF. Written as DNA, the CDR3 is TGCGCCAGCAGCCAAGGACAGACTGAGCAGTTCTTC.

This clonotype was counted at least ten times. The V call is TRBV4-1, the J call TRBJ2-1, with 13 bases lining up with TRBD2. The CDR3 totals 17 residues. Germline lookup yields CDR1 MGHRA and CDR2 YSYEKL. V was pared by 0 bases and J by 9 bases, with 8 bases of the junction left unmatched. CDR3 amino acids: CASSQDLTSGGAIEQFF. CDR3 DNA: TGCGCCAGCAGCCAAGATCTTACTAGCGGGGGGGCAATTGAGCAGTTCTTC.

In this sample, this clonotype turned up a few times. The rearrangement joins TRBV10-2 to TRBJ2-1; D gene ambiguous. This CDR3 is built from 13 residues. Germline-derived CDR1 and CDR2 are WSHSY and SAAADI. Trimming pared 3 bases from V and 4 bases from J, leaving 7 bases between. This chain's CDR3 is CASSDGVYNEQFF. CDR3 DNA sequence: TGCGCCAGCAGTGATGGCGTGTACAATGAGCAGTTCTTC.

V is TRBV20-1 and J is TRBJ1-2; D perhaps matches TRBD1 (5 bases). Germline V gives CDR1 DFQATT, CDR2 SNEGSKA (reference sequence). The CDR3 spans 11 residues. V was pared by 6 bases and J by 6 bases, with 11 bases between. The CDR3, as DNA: TGCAGTGCCAGGTGGGGGAATGGCTACACCTTC. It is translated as CSARWGNGYTF.

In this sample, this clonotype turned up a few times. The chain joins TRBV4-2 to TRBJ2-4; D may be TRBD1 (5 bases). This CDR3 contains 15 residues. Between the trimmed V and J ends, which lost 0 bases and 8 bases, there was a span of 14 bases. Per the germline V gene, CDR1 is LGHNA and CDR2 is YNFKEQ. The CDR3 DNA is TGTGCCAGCAGCCAAGATAGTATCGGCAGGGACATTCAGTACTTC. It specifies CASSQDSIGRDIQYF.

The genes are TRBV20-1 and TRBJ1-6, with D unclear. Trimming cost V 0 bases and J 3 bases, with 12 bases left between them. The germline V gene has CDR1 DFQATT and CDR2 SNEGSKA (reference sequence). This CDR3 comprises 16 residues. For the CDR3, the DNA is TGCAGTGCTAGAGATCCCCACCCCAACTATAATTCACCCCTCCACTTT. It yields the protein CSARDPHPNYNSPLHF.

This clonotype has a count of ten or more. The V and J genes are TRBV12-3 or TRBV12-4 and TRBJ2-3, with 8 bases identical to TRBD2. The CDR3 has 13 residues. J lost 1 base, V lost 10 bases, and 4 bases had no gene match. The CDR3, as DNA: TGTGCCACTACAGCGGGGGGCACAGATACGCAGTATTTT. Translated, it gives CATTAGGTDTQYF.

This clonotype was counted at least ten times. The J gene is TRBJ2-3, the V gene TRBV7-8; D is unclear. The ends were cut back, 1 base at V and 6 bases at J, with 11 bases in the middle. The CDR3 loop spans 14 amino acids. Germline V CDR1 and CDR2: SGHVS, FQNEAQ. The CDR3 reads CASSLGVTWDTQYF. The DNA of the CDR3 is TGTGCCAGCAGCTTAGGCGTAACTTGGGATACGCAGTATTTT.

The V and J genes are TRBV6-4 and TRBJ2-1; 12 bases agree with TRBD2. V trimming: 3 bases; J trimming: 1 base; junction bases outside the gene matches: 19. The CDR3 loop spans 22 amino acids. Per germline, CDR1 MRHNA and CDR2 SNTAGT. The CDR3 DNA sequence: TGTGCCAGCAGTGATTCCCTAACCGGGACTAGCGGGTTCCGACCATCCTACAATGAGCAGTTCTTC. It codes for CASSDSLTGTSGFRPSYNEQFF.

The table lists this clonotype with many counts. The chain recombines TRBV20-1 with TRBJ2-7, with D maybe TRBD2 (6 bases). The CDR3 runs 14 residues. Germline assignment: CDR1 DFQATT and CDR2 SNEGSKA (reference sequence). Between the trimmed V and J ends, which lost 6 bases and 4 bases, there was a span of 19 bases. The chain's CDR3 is CSARGQGAEYEQYF. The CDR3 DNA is TGCAGTGCGCGGGGCCAAGGGGCCGAATACGAGCAGTACTTC.

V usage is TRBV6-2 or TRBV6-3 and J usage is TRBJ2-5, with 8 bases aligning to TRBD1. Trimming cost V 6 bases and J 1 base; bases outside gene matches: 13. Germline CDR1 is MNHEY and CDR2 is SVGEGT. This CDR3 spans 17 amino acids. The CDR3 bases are TGTGCCAGCAGCTTGGACAGGGAGACAAGCCTCCAAGAGACCCAGTACTTC. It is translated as CASSLDRETSLQETQYF.

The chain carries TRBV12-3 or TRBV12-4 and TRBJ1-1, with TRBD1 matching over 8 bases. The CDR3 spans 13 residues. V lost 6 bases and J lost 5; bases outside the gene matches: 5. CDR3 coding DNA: TGTGCCAGCAGGGACAGGGTAGGGACTGAAGCTTTCTTT. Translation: CASRDRVGTEAFF.

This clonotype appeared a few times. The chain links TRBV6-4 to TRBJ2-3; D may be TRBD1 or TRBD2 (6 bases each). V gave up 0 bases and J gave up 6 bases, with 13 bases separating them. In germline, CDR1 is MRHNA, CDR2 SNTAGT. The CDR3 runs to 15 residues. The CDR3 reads CASSDSLGGPDTQYF. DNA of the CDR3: TGTGCCAGCAGTGACTCTTTAGGGGGGCCTGATACGCAGTATTTT.